Below are 9 T cell receptor beta chains sequenced from a single sample in a study of blood T cell repertoires in COVID-19. Data came from immunoSEQ multiplex PCR; TCRdb stores just in-frame clones and leaves some out. The table has approximately 230,000 clones, around nine tenths seen once; the top ten hold roughly 3.1%. Input material: peripheral blood. All receptors come from a man younger than 35 with active or convalescent COVID-19.

V and J are TRBV4-2 and TRBJ2-1; 7 positions agree with TRBD2. The germline CDR1 and CDR2 sequences are LGHNA and YNFKEQ. J gave up 6 bases and V 1 base, and 6 bases lay outside the gene matches. The CDR3 extends over 15 amino acids. CDR3 loop: CASSQASGAGNEQFF. The CDR3 DNA reads as TGTGCCAGCAGCCAAGCTAGCGGTGCGGGCAATGAGCAGTTCTTC.

V gene TRBV5-1 combines with J gene TRBJ1-4; 12 bases line up with TRBD1. V shed 6 bases, J shed 0 bases, and the junction held 6 bases outside the gene matches. Per the germline V gene, CDR1 is SGHRS and CDR2 is YFSETQ. The CDR3 runs 17 residues. CDR3 residues: CASKPGQGATTNEKLFF. CDR3 nucleotides: TGCGCCAGCAAGCCGGGACAGGGGGCGACAACTAATGAAAAACTGTTTTTT.

A word on this clone: At one of its ends the junction is not consistent with the germline gene, which may arise from a read error. The rearrangement uses TRBV10-3 and TRBJ2-7; TRBD2 aligns across 7 bases. In germline, CDR1 is ENHRY, CDR2 SYGVKD. This CDR3 is built from 16 residues. The CDR3 region has the DNA TGTGCCATAAGTGAGGAGTCGGGGAGGGTCCTCTACGAGCAGTACTTC. Protein: CAISEESGRVLYEQYF.

The chain carries TRBV30 and TRBJ1-2; weak D call: TRBD1 (6 bases). With 0 bases removed from V and 5 bases from J, the gap between germline ends came to 10 bases. Germline values: CDR1 GTSNPN, CDR2 SVGIG (reference sequence). This CDR3 region has 13 residues. The CDR3 loop reads CAWSVLTGYGYTF. Here the CDR3 DNA reads TGTGCCTGGAGTGTACTGACAGGTTATGGCTACACCTTC.

The V gene is TRBV4-3, the J gene TRBJ2-7; D is possibly TRBD2 (6 bases). The CDR3 has 16 residues. V was clipped by 1 base and J by 3 bases, with 16 bases between them. Germline lookup yields CDR1 LGHNA and CDR2 YSLEER. CDR3 sequence reads: CASSQAAGTDDYEQYF. DNA for the CDR3: TGCGCCAGCAGCCAAGCCGCCGGGACTGACGACTACGAGCAGTACTTC.

J is TRBJ2-1 and V is TRBV14, with TRBD2 as a possible D gene (5 bases). The CDR3 spans 15 residues. CDR1 SGHDN and CDR2 FVKESK come from the germline V gene. Trimming removed 4 bases from V and 6 bases from J, with 16 bases in between. The DNA of the CDR3 is TGTGCCAGCAGCCCCGTCTTCGGGGTTGGCAATGAGCAGTTCTTC. Protein sequence: CASSPVFGVGNEQFF.

The CDR3 DNA sequence: TGTGCCAGCAGTGCTCCTCATCGAGGCACTGAAGCTTTCTTT. Its translation: CASSAPHRGTEAFF. This sequence joins TRBV6-2 or TRBV6-3 and TRBJ1-1; D is undetermined. Trimming removed 5 bases from V and 4 bases from J, with 14 bases in between. The germline gives CDR1 MNHEY, CDR2 SVGEGT. This CDR3 region has 14 residues.

The V and J genes are TRBV3-1 (or the pseudogene TRBV3-2) and TRBJ1-2; 9 nucleotides align to TRBD1. V was pared by 2 bases and J by 6 bases, with 1 base of the junction left unmatched. Germline lookup yields CDR1 LGHDT and CDR2 YNNKEL (reference sequence). CDR3 length: 13 amino acids. The CDR3 reads CASSQRTGDGYTF. The CDR3 DNA follows: TGTGCCAGCAGCCAACGGACAGGGGATGGCTACACCTTC.

The genes are TRBV28 and TRBJ1-6; no clear D. Germline V gene lookup returns CDR1 MDHEN and CDR2 SYDVKM. V shed 1 base and J shed 8 bases, with 6 bases lying between them. This CDR3 contains 13 residues. The CDR3 loop reads CASSLFPDSPLHF. In DNA, the CDR3 is TGTGCCAGCAGTTTATTCCCAGATTCACCCCTCCACTTT.